One sample yielded the 2 T cell receptor beta chains listed below, sequenced in a study of T-cell reconstitution after alpha-beta-depleted transplantation in children. Using unique molecular identifiers, the investigators prepared the TCRbeta library. TCRdb fed the PCR reads into MiXCR, producing one record per CDR3 protein. The profile shows around 490,000 distinct CDR3 sequences, 10% to 12% of them singletons. Sequencing was performed on PBMCs, mostly from graft donor cells, taken 180 days after TCRalphabeta/CD19-depleted stem cell transplant. The receptors here all came from a female patient between 2 and 10 years old who had a stem cell transplant for aplastic anemia, so the T cells may come from the graft donor.

The rearrangement joins TRBV29-1 to TRBJ2-7, with D perhaps matching TRBD2 (5 bases). Trimming removed 3 bases at V and 4 bases at J, with 19 bases between. The CDR3 consists of 15 residues. Germline V CDR1 and CDR2: SQVTM, ANQGSEA. The CDR3 protein is CSVELVRGAEYEQYF. CDR3 DNA sequence: TGCAGCGTTGAGCTTGTTCGGGGAGCCGAATACGAGCAGTACTTC.

Many counts were recorded for this clonotype. The chain is built from TRBV7-9 and TRBJ2-1; 9 bases map to TRBD2. This CDR3 is 18 amino acids long. In germline, CDR1 is SEHNR, CDR2 FQNEAQ (reference sequence). Unmatched junction bases numbered 12, after V lost 5 bases and J lost 1 base. The CDR3 sequence: CASSPAIAGERSYNEQFF. The CDR3 nucleotides read TGTGCCAGCAGCCCCGCGATAGCGGGAGAAAGGTCCTACAATGAGCAGTTCTTC.